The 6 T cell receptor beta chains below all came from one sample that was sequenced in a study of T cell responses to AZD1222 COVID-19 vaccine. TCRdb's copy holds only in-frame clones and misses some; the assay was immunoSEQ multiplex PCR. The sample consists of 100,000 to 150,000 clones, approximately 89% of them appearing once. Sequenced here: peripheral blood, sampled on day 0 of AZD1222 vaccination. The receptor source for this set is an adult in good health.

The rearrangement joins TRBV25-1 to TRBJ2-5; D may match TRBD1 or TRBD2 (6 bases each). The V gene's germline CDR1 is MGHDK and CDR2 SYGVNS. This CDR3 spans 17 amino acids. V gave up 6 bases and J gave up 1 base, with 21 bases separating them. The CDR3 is CASRALGAGILQETQYF. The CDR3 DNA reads TGTGCCAGCAGGGCCCTGGGGGCGGGAATACTCCAAGAGACCCAGTACTTC.

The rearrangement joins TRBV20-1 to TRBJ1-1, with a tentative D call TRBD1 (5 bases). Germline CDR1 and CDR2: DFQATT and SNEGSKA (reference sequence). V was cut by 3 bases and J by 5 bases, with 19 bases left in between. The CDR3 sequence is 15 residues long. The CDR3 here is CSASSGRIFSTEAFF. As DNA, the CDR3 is TGCAGTGCTAGTTCGGGACGCATCTTTAGTACTGAAGCTTTCTTT.

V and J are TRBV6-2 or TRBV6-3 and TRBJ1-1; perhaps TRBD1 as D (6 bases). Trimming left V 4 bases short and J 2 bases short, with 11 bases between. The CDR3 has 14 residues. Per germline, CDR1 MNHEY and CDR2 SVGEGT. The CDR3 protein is CASSWLDSNTEAFF. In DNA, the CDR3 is TGTGCCAGCAGTTGGTTGGACAGCAACACTGAAGCTTTCTTT.

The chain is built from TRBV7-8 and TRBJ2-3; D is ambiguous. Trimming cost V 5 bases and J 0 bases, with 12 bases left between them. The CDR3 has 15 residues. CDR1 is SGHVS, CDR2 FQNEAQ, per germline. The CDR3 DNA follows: TGTGCCAGCAGCCGGGCACGTACTAGCACAGATACGCAGTATTTT. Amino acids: CASSRARTSTDTQYF.

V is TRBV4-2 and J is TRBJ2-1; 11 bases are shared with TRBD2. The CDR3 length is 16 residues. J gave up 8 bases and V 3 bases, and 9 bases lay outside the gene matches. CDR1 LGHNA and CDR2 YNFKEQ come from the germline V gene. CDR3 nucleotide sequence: TGTGCCAGCAGCCAGGGATTGGGACTAGCGGCCGATGAGCAGTTCTTC. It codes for CASSQGLGLAADEQFF.

CDR3 coding DNA: TGCAGCGTTGATCCCCGTGGGGGGAGCACCGGGGAGCTGTTTTTT. Translation: CSVDPRGGSTGELFF. The J gene is TRBJ2-2, the V gene TRBV29-1; D might be TRBD2 (6 bases). The V end was cut by 3 bases, the J end by 4 bases, with 15 bases between. Germline loops: CDR1 SQVTM, CDR2 ANQGSEA. The CDR3 length is 15 residues.